The 13 T cell receptor beta chains presented below share a single source sample, sequenced in a study of technical replicates of blood from several donors. The data were produced by immunoSEQ multiplex PCR, yet TCRdb's version contains in-frame clones alone and is incomplete. The sample lists roughly 90,000 clones, approximately 94% occurring once. The specimen sequenced was T cells isolated from PBMCs. The receptors come from a human donor in good health.

The genes are TRBV10-2 and TRBJ2-7; 7 bases are a match to TRBD2. The CDR3 consists of 15 residues. Germline V lookup: CDR1 WSHSY, CDR2 SAAADI. V lost 5 bases, J lost 5 bases, and 12 bases stayed unmatched. CDR3 coding DNA: TGCGCCAGCAGTAGGGAGGGGATCGGCTCGGACGAGCAGTACTTC. It specifies CASSREGIGSDEQYF.

The chain combines TRBV4-1 with TRBJ2-6, with D perhaps TRBD2 (6 bases). Trimming removed 4 bases at V and 0 bases at J, with 10 bases between. CDR3 length: 16 residues. CDR1 and CDR2 from the germline V gene are MGHRA and YSYEKL. The CDR3 is CASSLGEDSGANVLTF. As DNA, the CDR3 is TGCGCCAGCAGCCTGGGGGAGGACTCTGGGGCCAACGTCCTGACTTTC.

This clone was seen only once. This chain connects TRBV7-9 to TRBJ1-1; TRBD1 is a possible D gene (5 bases). Trimming removed 1 base at V and 5 bases at J, with 11 bases between. The CDR3 length is 14 residues. Germline CDR1 is SEHNR and CDR2 is FQNEAQ (reference sequence). CDR3 region: CASSLGREGTEAFF. The CDR3 DNA sequence: TGTGCCAGCAGCTTAGGCAGGGAAGGAACTGAAGCTTTCTTT.

The chain joins TRBV6-5 to TRBJ2-7; D perhaps matches TRBD2 (6 bases). Germline V lookup: CDR1 MNHEY, CDR2 SVGAGI. This CDR3 has 14 amino acids. The ends were cut back, 4 bases at V and 0 bases at J, with 10 bases in the middle. CDR3 nucleotide sequence: TGTGCCAGCAGTTCCGGGAGTGGCTCCTACGAGCAGTACTTC. This encodes CASSSGSGSYEQYF.

This clone was counted a single time. The chain carries TRBV13 and TRBJ2-3; D is unclear. Trimming cost V 5 bases and J 8 bases, with 11 bases left between them. The V gene's germline CDR1 is PRHDT and CDR2 FYEKMQ (reference sequence). The CDR3 has 12 amino acids. CDR3: CASSLQSGTQYF. The CDR3 DNA is TGTGCCAGCAGCCTCCAGTCGGGTACGCAGTATTTT.

The rearrangement links TRBV7-3 to TRBJ1-1, with D unclear. This CDR3 spans 13 amino acids. Per germline, CDR1 SGHTA and CDR2 FQGTGA. V lost 0 bases and J 4 bases, leaving 6 bases between the germline ends. DNA of the CDR3: TGTGCCAGCAGCTTAACCTCGAGCACTGAAGCTTTCTTT. It encodes CASSLTSSTEAFF.

The chain joins TRBV30 to TRBJ2-3; a possible D gene is TRBD2 (5 bases). The CDR3 is 12 amino acids. The V end lost 1 base, the J end lost 9 bases, and 11 bases lay between the germline ends. Germline V gene data show CDR1 as GTSNPN and CDR2 as SVGIG (reference sequence). In nucleotides, the CDR3 is TGTGCCTGGAGTGGAAATGGAGGCACGCAGTATTTT. Translation: CAWSGNGGTQYF. Using reference TRBV30 and TRBJ2-3 for the parts outside the CDR3, the full variable domain is SQTIHQWPATLVQPVGSPLSLECTVEGTSNPNLYWYRQAAGRGLQLLFYSVGIGQISSEVPQNLSASRPQDRQFILSSKKLLLSDSGFYLCAWSGNGGTQYFGPGTRLTVL.

The chain employs TRBV6-1 and TRBJ2-7; D might be TRBD2 (7 bases). The CDR3 runs to 13 residues. The germline CDR1 and CDR2 sequences are MNHNS and SASEGT. Trimming stripped 7 bases from V and 2 bases from J, with 12 bases between. The CDR3 sequence is CASNGGGTYEQYF. The CDR3, as DNA: TGTGCCAGCAACGGCGGGGGCACCTACGAGCAGTACTTC.

This chain connects TRBV4-1 to TRBJ2-3; TRBD2 matches 10 bases. The CDR3 sequence is 16 residues long. After removal of 1 base from V and 2 bases from J, the junction contained 3 bases not matched to a gene. Germline lookup yields CDR1 MGHRA and CDR2 YSYEKL. CDR3 in amino acids: CASSQGSGRTTDTQYF. CDR3 nucleotides: TGCGCCAGCAGCCAAGGTAGCGGGAGGACCACAGATACGCAGTATTTT.

V and J are TRBV29-1 and TRBJ2-3; 14 bases fit TRBD2. Losses at the gene ends were 6 bases for V and 6 bases for J; bases not matched to a gene: 8. The CDR3 is 15 amino acids. Germline V CDR1 and CDR2: SQVTM, ANQGSEA. Here the CDR3 DNA reads TGCAGCGTCGGGACTAGCGGGAGCGGCGGGGATACGCAGTATTTT. It specifies CSVGTSGSGGDTQYF.

The V gene is TRBV5-6, the J gene TRBJ2-1, with 10 positions matching TRBD1. The length of the CDR3 is 15 residues. Germline CDR1 reads SGHDT; CDR2 reads YYEEEE. The junction had 2 bases not matched to a gene; V was cut back by 1 base and J by 4 bases. CDR3 nucleotide sequence: TGTGCCAGCAGCTTGAGGGACAGGGGTTACAATGAGCAGTTCTTC. Translation: CASSLRDRGYNEQFF.

The V gene is TRBV25-1, the J gene TRBJ2-5, with TRBD2 matching over 9 bases. CDR1 and CDR2 from the germline V gene are MGHDK and SYGVNS. Unmatched junction bases numbered 9, after V lost 7 bases and J lost 3 bases. CDR3 length: 15 amino acids. DNA of the CDR3: TGTGCCAGCATTAAGGTTGGGACTAGCAAAGAGACCCAGTACTTC. Its translation is CASIKVGTSKETQYF. Filled out from reference TRBV25-1 and TRBJ2-5, the complete variable domain reads EADIYQTPRYLVIGTGKKITLECSQTMGHDKMYWYQQDPGMELHLIHYSYGVNSTEKGDLSSESTVSRIRTEHFPLTLESARPSHTSQYLCASIKVGTSKETQYFGPGTRLLVL.

This rearrangement joins TRBV7-8 to TRBJ1-5, with 10 bases identical to TRBD1. Germline CDR1 reads SGHVS; CDR2 reads FQNEAQ. V gave up 5 bases and J gave up 1 base; unmatched junction bases: 8. This CDR3 comprises 17 residues. For the CDR3, the DNA is TGTGCCAGCAGCACGGACAGGGGGGTCGTCAGCAATCAGCCCCAGCATTTT. Its protein product is CASSTDRGVVSNQPQHF.